This T cell receptor (beta chain) was observed in a study of shared clonotypes between healthy human individuals. Study findings and constraints: Few donors limited the genetic and exposure-history diversity represented.

The CDR3 totals 13 residues. Trimming took 1 base from V and 4 from J, leaving 7 bases between them. Germline CDR1 is SGHTA and CDR2 is FQGTGA. Here immunoSEQ multiplex PCR was the method, and the copy in TCRdb shows in-frame clones only, minus some. The data show hundreds of thousands of clones, about 80% seen once. A word on this clone: Its matching antigen is unknown.

This receptor was taken from a woman aged 35 to 49 in good health. Some clones in this sample may be carry-over from other donors' samples. The sequenced material came from PBMCs. The chain carries TRBV7-3 and TRBJ1-1, with D hard to call. The CDR3 DNA sequence: TGTGCCAGCAGCTTAAGTCTTGGCACTGAAGCTTTCTTT. Residues: CASSLSLGTEAFF.